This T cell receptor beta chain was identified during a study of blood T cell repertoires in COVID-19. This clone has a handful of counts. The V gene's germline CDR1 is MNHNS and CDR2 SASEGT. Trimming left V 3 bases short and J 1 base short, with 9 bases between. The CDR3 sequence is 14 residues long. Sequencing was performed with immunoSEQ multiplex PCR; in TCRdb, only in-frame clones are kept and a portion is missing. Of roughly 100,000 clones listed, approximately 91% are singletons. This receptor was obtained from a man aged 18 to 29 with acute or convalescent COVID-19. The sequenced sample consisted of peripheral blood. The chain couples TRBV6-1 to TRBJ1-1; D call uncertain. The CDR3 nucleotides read TGTGCCAGCAGTGATAGGAGGTCGAACACTGAAGCTTTCTTT. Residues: CASSDRRSNTEAFF.